The 24 T cell receptor beta chains reported below all come from one sample, sequenced in a study of blood T cell repertoires in COVID-19. The method was immunoSEQ multiplex PCR; TCRdb's version includes in-frame clones alone and lacks a portion of them. The table lists 25,000 to 35,000 clones, roughly 90% of them singletons. The sequenced material came from peripheral blood. Receptors originate from a man in his 60s with COVID-19, enrolled during active disease.

This chain uses TRBV24-1 with TRBJ2-3; D gene unclear. V was trimmed by 4 bases and J by 6 bases, leaving 10 bases between them. CDR3 length equals 13 residues. In germline, CDR1 is KGHDR, CDR2 SFDVKD. The CDR3 spells CATSEVGLDTQYF. DNA of the CDR3: TGTGCCACCAGTGAAGTTGGCTTGGATACGCAGTATTTT.

The genes are TRBV6-6 and TRBJ1-1; D gene unclear. Trimming stripped 2 bases from V and 5 bases from J, with 9 bases between. Germline CDR1 is MNHNY and CDR2 is SVGAGI (reference sequence). The CDR3 totals 13 residues. CDR3: CASSYIQSTEAFF. The CDR3 DNA is TGTGCCAGCAGTTACATCCAGTCGACTGAAGCTTTCTTT.

The rearrangement links TRBV28 to TRBJ2-3, with 9 bases aligning to TRBD1. Trimming cost V 4 bases and J 5 bases; bases outside gene matches: 7. The CDR3 is made up of 15 amino acids. Germline V gives CDR1 MDHEN, CDR2 SYDVKM. The CDR3 DNA sequence: TGTGCCAGCAGTTCGACAGGGGGGGCCGAAGATACGCAGTATTTT. Translation: CASSSTGGAEDTQYF.

The chain couples TRBV11-2 to TRBJ2-7, with 13 positions matching TRBD2. The V segment lost 4 bases and the J segment 2 bases; nucleotides outside the gene matches: 5. This CDR3 spans 16 amino acids. Germline V lookup: CDR1 SGHAT, CDR2 FQNNGV. For the CDR3, the DNA is TGTGCCAGCAGCTCTCTTGGGACTAGCGGGACCTACGAGCAGTACTTC. The encoded protein is CASSSLGTSGTYEQYF.

This clone came up once. The V call is TRBV7-2, the J call TRBJ1-2; 7 nucleotides line up with TRBD1. This CDR3 contains 14 residues. In germline, CDR1 is SGHTA, CDR2 FQGNSA. The V segment lost 5 bases and the J segment 3 bases; nucleotides outside the gene matches: 6. CDR3 sequence: CASSDHGTDYGYTF. DNA for the CDR3: TGTGCCAGCAGCGACCACGGGACAGACTATGGCTACACCTTC.

V is TRBV5-6 and J is TRBJ2-3; 8 bases are a match to TRBD1. From germline, CDR1 is SGHDT and CDR2 YYEEEE. CDR3 length equals 16 residues. With V trimmed by 0 bases and J by 0 bases, 3 bases remained unmatched. CDR3 in amino acids: CASSLEGQASTDTQYF. In DNA form, the CDR3 reads TGTGCCAGCAGCTTGGAGGGACAGGCGAGCACAGATACGCAGTATTTT.

There are a few counts of this clone. V usage is TRBV6-5 and J usage is TRBJ1-1; D gene uncertain. Per germline, CDR1 MNHEY and CDR2 SVGAGI. The CDR3 extends over 16 amino acids. Between the trimmed V and J ends, which lost 2 bases and 5 bases, there was a span of 18 bases. The CDR3 bases are TGTGCCAGCAGTTACATGGGGAGGGAAATGCGTACTGAAGCTTTCTTT. Amino acid sequence: CASSYMGREMRTEAFF.

The chain uses TRBV29-1 and TRBJ1-6; D unclear. CDR3 length: 13 residues. The germline gives CDR1 SQVTM, CDR2 ANQGSEA. The CDR3 loop is CRETAWDNSPLHF. DNA for the CDR3: TGCAGGGAGACCGCCTGGGATAATTCACCCCTCCACTTT.

This clone was seen only once. The chain couples TRBV5-4 to TRBJ2-1; TRBD2 agrees at 7 bases. Trimming took 3 bases from V and 3 from J; bases not matched to a gene: 12. This CDR3 contains 17 residues. Germline lookup yields CDR1 SGHNT and CDR2 YYREEE (reference sequence). CDR3 DNA: TGTGCCAGCAGCTGGGTTGATGGGGGAGGGAGCTACAATGAGCAGTTCTTC. Translated, it gives CASSWVDGGGSYNEQFF.

This chain connects TRBV5-6 to TRBJ2-7; 14 nucleotides align to TRBD2. Losses at the gene ends were 2 bases for V and 3 bases for J; bases not matched to a gene: 10. The CDR3 consists of 18 residues. Germline CDR1 is SGHDT and CDR2 is YYEEEE. CDR3 DNA: TGTGCCAGCAGCTTCCCGGGACTAGCGGGAGAGCTGGACTACGAGCAGTACTTC. This translates into CASSFPGLAGELDYEQYF.

V and J are TRBV18 and TRBJ2-5, with TRBD1 matching 7 bases. The CDR3 loop spans 15 amino acids. The junction had 7 bases not matched to a gene; V was cut back by 6 bases and J by 0 bases. CDR1 is KGHSH, CDR2 LQKENI, per germline. CDR3 protein: CASSPQQGNQETQYF. The DNA for the CDR3 is TGTGCCAGCTCCCCCCAACAGGGGAACCAAGAGACCCAGTACTTC.

The chain combines TRBV7-2 with TRBJ2-1; TRBD2 matches 10 bases. J gave up 8 bases and V 0 bases, and 4 bases lay outside the gene matches. CDR1 is SGHTA and CDR2 is FQGNSA in the germline V gene. CDR3 size: 15 residues. The DNA of the CDR3 is TGTGCCAGCAGCTTAGCGGGACTAGCGCGCGATGAGCAGTTCTTC. This codes for CASSLAGLARDEQFF.

This chain connects TRBV6-2 or TRBV6-3 to TRBJ1-2; D remains ambiguous. V was trimmed by 1 base and J by 4 bases, leaving 4 bases between them. CDR1 is MNHEY and CDR2 is SVGEGT in the germline V gene. This CDR3 has 12 amino acids. CDR3 protein: CASSYYTYGYTF. The CDR3 region has the DNA TGTGCCAGCAGTTACTACACCTATGGCTACACCTTC.

The rearrangement uses TRBV12-3 or TRBV12-4 and TRBJ1-2, with 7 bases matching TRBD1. V lost 9 bases and J lost 6; bases outside the gene matches: 10. The CDR3 sequence is 13 residues long. CDR3 in amino acids: CASRRQGLDGYTF. For the CDR3, the DNA is TGTGCCAGTAGGCGACAGGGCTTAGATGGCTACACCTTC.

CDR3 in DNA: TGTGCCAGCAGTCAAAAGAACACTGAAGCTTTCTTT. It specifies CASSQKNTEAFF. The V and J genes are TRBV28 and TRBJ1-1, with no clear D. V lost 5 bases to trimming and J lost 1 base, with 5 bases between them. This CDR3 spans 12 amino acids. Germline V CDR1 and CDR2: MDHEN, SYDVKM.

This chain links TRBV28 with TRBJ2-6; D possibly corresponds to TRBD1 (5 bases). Germline values: CDR1 MDHEN, CDR2 SYDVKM. V was pared by 7 bases and J by 2 bases, with 15 bases between. The CDR3 totals 16 residues. The CDR3 is CASTERSRAGANVLTF. The CDR3 nucleotides are TGTGCCAGCACCGAAAGAAGCAGGGCTGGGGCCAACGTCCTGACTTTC.

The chain joins TRBV5-1 to TRBJ1-2; 8 nucleotides line up with TRBD1. Germline lookup yields CDR1 SGHRS and CDR2 YFSETQ. The length of the CDR3 is 15 residues. V gave up 0 bases and J gave up 4 bases; unmatched junction bases: 5. CDR3 bases: TGCGCCAGCAGCTTGGCCCAGGGGGCCTTCTATGGCTACACCTTC. Translating gives CASSLAQGAFYGYTF.

The chain employs TRBV11-3 and TRBJ1-2, with 9 bases matching TRBD1. CDR1 and CDR2 from the germline V gene are SGHNT and YENEEA. V shed 6 bases and J 5 bases; nucleotides not matched to a gene: 4. The CDR3 is 13 amino acids. The CDR3 is CASSRQGEYGYTF. The CDR3 DNA is TGTGCCAGCAGTCGACAGGGGGAGTATGGCTACACCTTC.

CDR3 DNA sequence: TGTGCCAGCAGTGAGGCCCGGGGTTGGGAGACCCAGTACTTC. It encodes CASSEARGWETQYF. This rearrangement joins TRBV2 to TRBJ2-5; tentative D call: TRBD2 (5 bases). The V end lost 3 bases, the J end lost 5 bases, and 13 bases lay between the germline ends. This CDR3 has 14 amino acids. Germline CDR1 SNHLY, CDR2 FYNNEI.

The V and J genes are TRBV11-3 and TRBJ1-1; D might be TRBD1 (5 bases). The ends were cut back, 3 bases at V and 5 bases at J, with 13 bases in the middle. CDR3 size: 14 residues. CDR1 SGHNT and CDR2 YENEEA come from the germline V gene. CDR3 protein: CASSFSGQGTEAFF. The DNA for the CDR3 is TGTGCCAGCAGCTTCTCGGGCCAGGGTACTGAAGCTTTCTTT. The entire variable domain, with the rest obtained from reference TRBV11-3 and TRBJ1-1, is as follows: EAGVVQSPRYKIIEKKQPVAFWCNPISGHNTLYWYLQNLGQGPELLIRYENEEAVDDSQLPKDRFSAERLKGVDSTLKIQPAELGDSAVYLCASSFSGQGTEAFFGQGTRLTVV.

J is TRBJ2-7 and V is TRBV28; 8 positions agree with TRBD1. Germline V gene lookup returns CDR1 MDHEN and CDR2 SYDVKM. The junction had 11 bases not matched to a gene; V was cut back by 6 bases and J by 7 bases. CDR3 length equals 14 residues. The CDR3 nucleotides are TGTGCCAGCAGCCAAGACAGGGGAAAGGGGGAGCAGTACTTC. Translation gives CASSQDRGKGEQYF.

The chain is built from TRBV5-1 and TRBJ2-3; D remains unclear. The CDR3 has 15 amino acids. Germline V gene lookup returns CDR1 SGHRS and CDR2 YFSETQ. V lost 9 bases, J lost 2 bases, and 19 bases lay in between. DNA for the CDR3: TGCGCCACCTCCCCGACCCGGAGATCCACAGATACGCAGTATTTT. This sequence encodes CATSPTRRSTDTQYF.

The rearrangement joins TRBV30 to TRBJ1-2, with D unclear. The CDR3 length is 11 residues. Per germline, CDR1 GTSNPN and CDR2 SVGIG (reference sequence). V lost 0 bases and J 8 bases, leaving 7 bases between the germline ends. This CDR3 is CAWSVLEGYTF. CDR3 DNA: TGTGCCTGGAGTGTGTTGGAGGGCTACACCTTC. Filled out from reference TRBV30 and TRBJ1-2, the complete variable domain reads SQTIHQWPATLVQPVGSPLSLECTVEGTSNPNLYWYRQAAGRGLQLLFYSVGIGQISSEVPQNLSASRPQDRQFILSSKKLLLSDSGFYLCAWSVLEGYTFGSGTRLTVV.

This clone was seen a few times. This chain connects TRBV11-2 to TRBJ2-7; D is uncertain. Trimming stripped 5 bases from V and 4 bases from J, with 15 bases between. The CDR3 consists of 14 residues. From germline, CDR1 is SGHAT and CDR2 FQNNGV. The CDR3: CASSPSLDGYEQYF. CDR3 sequence (DNA): TGTGCCAGCAGCCCCTCCTTAGACGGGTACGAGCAGTACTTC.